The T cell receptor beta chain under discussion was sequenced for a study of shared clonotypes between healthy human individuals. Study-wide results and limits: Approximately 4.5% was the fraction of naive CD4 clonotypes found shared across a few donors. Sampling covered blood only; tissue repertoires likely differ.

With respect to this clone: What it binds is not known.

As defined, naive CD8 cells were CD45RO-negative and positively selected for CCR7, with terminally differentiated effector memory CD45RA+ cells excluded. The germline CDR1 and CDR2 sequences are LGHNA and YSLEER. The CDR3 is made up of 14 amino acids. The V and J ends lost 1 base and 5 bases respectively, with 11 bases between them. Measured with immunoSEQ multiplex PCR; TCRdb has only the in-frame clones, and not every one. Of over 2,000,000 clones listed, around 93% are singletons. Sequencing used naive CD8+ T cells from PBMCs. This chain links TRBV4-3 with TRBJ1-1, with D possibly being TRBD1 (5 bases). This receptor was identified in a man between 18 and 35 years old in good health. Some clones in this sample may be carry-over from other donors' samples. In DNA, the CDR3 is TGCGCCAGCAGCCAAGTAGGGGAGGGGACTGAAGCTTTCTTT. Translating it yields CASSQVGEGTEAFF.